A selection of T cell receptor beta chains follows, all from one sample in a study of metastatic and nonmetastatic thyroid tumors. TCRdb re-clonotyped the PCR reads through MiXCR. The sample yields 50,000 or so clones, 22% seen once. The sequencing sample was made of blood. The receptors derive from a male donor with papillary thyroid cancer or a benign thyroid nodule (not recorded which). Some clones in this sample may be carry-over from other donors' samples. Both conserved end residues are part of each CDR3. Fields, in order: D gene, clone size, V gene, J gene, CDR3 protein, CDR3 DNA. The D gene is left open where the match is weak. Clone size is given for some rows only: seen once, a few or many times, or a class if the clone is expanded.

NA	few	TRBV6-1	TRBJ1-6	CASSPGTTNSPLHF	TGTGCCAGCAGCCCCGGGACGACGAATTCACCCCTCCACTTT
NA	many	TRBV12-3/TRBV12-4	TRBJ2-7	CASSRGAFEQYF	TGTGCCAGCAGCCGGGGGGCATTCGAGCAGTACTTC
TRBD1	medium-sized	TRBV5-1	TRBJ2-7	CASSSGQGLSYEQYF	TGCGCCAGCAGCTCAGGACAGGGCCTCTCCTACGAGCAGTACTTC
NA	once	TRBV5-1	TRBJ2-2	CASSLACPDTGELFF	TGCGCCAGCAGCTTGGCCTGTCCAGATACCGGGGAGCTGTTTTTT
TRBD2	few	TRBV28	TRBJ2-7	CASSLSHRGGEQYF	TGTGCCAGCAGTTTATCCCACCGCGGGGGCGAGCAGTACTTC
TRBD1	NA	TRBV18	TRBJ1-1	CASSSGQGAGGTEAFF	TGTGCCAGCTCCTCCGGACAGGGGGCGGGGGGCACTGAAGCTTTCTTT
TRBD2	many	TRBV30	TRBJ2-1	CAGTSKTSVVNEQFF	TGTGCCGGGACATCCAAGACTAGCGTAGTGAATGAGCAGTTCTTC
TRBD1	NA	TRBV6-5	TRBJ2-6	CASSSGQSGANVLTF	TGTGCCAGCAGTTCGGGACAGTCCGGGGCCAACGTCCTGACTTTC
NA	many	TRBV6-1	TRBJ1-3	CASSSHGGGNTIYF	TGTGCCAGCAGTTCCCATGGGGGTGGAAACACCATATATTTT
NA	once	TRBV30	TRBJ1-2	CAWKGTSFYGYTF	TGTGCCTGGAAAGGGACATCTTTCTATGGCTACACCTTC
TRBD1	few	TRBV15	TRBJ1-5	CATSSPLWRDSSQPQHF	TGTGCCACCAGCAGCCCCCTTTGGAGGGACAGCTCTCAGCCCCAGCATTTT
NA	NA	TRBV5-6	TRBJ2-7	CASSLAGWPATYEQYF	TGTGCCAGCAGCTTGGCAGGATGGCCGGCTACCTACGAGCAGTACTTC
NA	few	TRBV28	TRBJ2-1	CASSSGVRSTQSSYNEQFF	TGTGCCAGCAGTTCGGGAGTTCGGTCTACTCAGAGCTCCTACAATGAGCAGTTCTTC
TRBD1	many	TRBV11-3	TRBJ1-1	CASSPRTGARNTEAFF	TGTGCCAGCAGCCCCCGGACAGGGGCACGGAACACTGAAGCTTTCTTT
TRBD1	few	TRBV6-1	TRBJ1-1	CASRKTGDAEAFF	TGTGCCAGCAGGAAAACAGGGGACGCTGAAGCTTTCTTT
TRBD1	NA	TRBV10-2	TRBJ1-5	CASSVGTAYSNQPQHF	TGCGCCAGCAGTGTTGGGACAGCTTATAGCAATCAGCCCCAGCATTTT
TRBD1	many	TRBV9	TRBJ1-2	CASRGQQGAGYTF	TGTGCCAGCAGGGGACAGCAGGGTGCCGGCTACACCTTC
NA	few	TRBV6-4	TRBJ2-1	CASIDSGGPDEQFF	TGTGCCAGCATTGACTCTGGGGGGCCAGATGAGCAGTTCTTC
NA	many	TRBV12-3/TRBV12-4	TRBJ1-2	CAGSSGTPGYGYTF	TGTGCCGGCAGTTCCGGGACCCCCGGCTATGGCTACACCTTC
NA	NA	TRBV7-7	TRBJ2-1	CASSNSPAMNNEQLF	TGTGCTAGCAGCAACTCCCCGGCTATGAACAATGAGCAGCTCTTC
NA	NA	TRBV12-3/TRBV12-4	TRBJ1-1	CASTPGRHSEGFF	TGTGCCAGCACCCCCGGACGCCACAGTGAAGGTTTCTTT
TRBD2	few	TRBV12-3/TRBV12-4	TRBJ2-1	CASSTGLAPTEQFF	TGTGCCAGCAGTACCGGACTAGCACCGACCGAGCAGTTCTTC
NA	many	TRBV30	TRBJ2-1	CAWRAGNLVYNEQFF	TGTGCCTGGAGGGCAGGGAACTTGGTATACAATGAGCAGTTCTTC
NA	many	TRBV6-2/TRBV6-3	TRBJ2-7	CASSNLGFSYEQYF	TGTGCCAGCAGCAACCTCGGATTCTCCTACGAGCAGTACTTC
NA	NA	TRBV7-9	TRBJ2-7	CASSFASGNHYVQYF	TGTGCCAGCAGCTTTGCTTCGGGAAATCACTACGTGCAGTACTTC
NA	few	TRBV11-2	TRBJ1-1	CASSLGGPQEAFF	TGTGCCAGCAGCTTAGGGGGTCCGCAGGAAGCTTTCTTT
TRBD2	NA	TRBV11-2	TRBJ2-3	CSSSRVAGRAVMDTQYF	TGTTCCAGCAGCCGTGTAGCCGGGAGGGCCGTAATGGATACGCAGTATTTT
NA	few	TRBV28	TRBJ2-1	CASSFTSLGLGSYNEQFF	TGTGCCAGCAGTTTTACTAGTCTGGGTCTTGGCTCCTACAATGAGCAGTTCTTC
NA	few	TRBV6-5	TRBJ1-1	CAGSYGRRVNTEAFF	TGTGCCGGCAGTTACGGTCGGAGGGTGAACACTGAAGCTTTCTTT
NA	many	TRBV4-1	TRBJ2-5	CASSQDSPRVGETQYF	TGCGCCAGCAGCCAAGATTCTCCGAGGGTCGGAGAGACCCAGTACTTC
TRBD2	many	TRBV9	TRBJ2-5	CASSVGVSGETGFWETQYF	TGTGCCAGCAGCGTAGGGGTTAGCGGGGAGACGGGGTTCTGGGAGACCCAGTACTTC
NA	NA	TRBV6-5	TRBJ1-6	CASRGKLTRSSYNSPLHF	TGTGCCAGCAGGGGAAAGCTCACCCGGAGCTCCTATAATTCACCCCTCCACTTT
TRBD1	NA	TRBV6-1	TRBJ1-3	CASRQGASGNTIYF	TGTGCCAGCAGGCAGGGGGCATCTGGAAACACCATATATTTT
TRBD1	NA	TRBV7-6	TRBJ2-7	CASSSGTGGYEQYF	TGTGCCAGCAGCTCGGGGACAGGGGGCTACGAGCAGTACTTC
NA	many	TRBV2	TRBJ1-6	CASSPEPGRKNLPLHF	TGTGCCAGCAGTCCCGAACCGGGACGGAAGAATTTACCCCTCCACTTT
NA	few	TRBV25-1	TRBJ1-1	CASSDPGSLDTEAFF	TGTGCCAGCAGTGATCCAGGGAGCTTGGACACTGAAGCTTTCTTT
TRBD2	many	TRBV10-2	TRBJ2-1	CASRTSAYNEQFF	TGCGCCAGCAGGACTAGCGCGTACAATGAGCAGTTCTTC
NA	many	TRBV6-5	TRBJ2-2	CASSYGGRGGRSPTGELFF	TGTGCCAGCAGTTACGGGGGGCGTGGCGGGAGAAGTCCCACCGGGGAGCTGTTTTTT
NA	few	TRBV12-3/TRBV12-4	TRBJ2-2	CASSPAVTRNTGELFF	TGTGCCAGCAGTCCGGCCGTGACACGTAACACCGGGGAGCTGTTTTTT